This entry is about one T cell receptor beta chain. As yet, its antigen is unknown. These data originate in a study of T cell responses to AZD1222 COVID-19 vaccine. General study results and limits: Dominant CD4 TCR responses targeted spike regions 160-218 and 743-854. Repertoires were obtained solely post-peak T cell response.

V lost 6 bases to trimming and J lost 1 base, with 18 bases between them. Per germline, CDR1 LNHDA and CDR2 SQIVND (reference sequence). There are 16 residues in the CDR3. Profiled with immunoSEQ multiplex PCR; TCRdb holds only in-frame clones, not every one. The data contain 100,000 to 150,000 clones, about 89% of them singletons. This clonotype was obtained from an adult in good health. Material: peripheral blood, obtained on day 0 of AZD1222 vaccination. V is TRBV19 and J is TRBJ1-1, with D unclear. CDR3 sequence: CASRVSPLISNTEAFF. The CDR3 DNA sequence: TGTGCCAGTAGGGTTAGCCCATTGATATCGAACACTGAAGCTTTCTTT.